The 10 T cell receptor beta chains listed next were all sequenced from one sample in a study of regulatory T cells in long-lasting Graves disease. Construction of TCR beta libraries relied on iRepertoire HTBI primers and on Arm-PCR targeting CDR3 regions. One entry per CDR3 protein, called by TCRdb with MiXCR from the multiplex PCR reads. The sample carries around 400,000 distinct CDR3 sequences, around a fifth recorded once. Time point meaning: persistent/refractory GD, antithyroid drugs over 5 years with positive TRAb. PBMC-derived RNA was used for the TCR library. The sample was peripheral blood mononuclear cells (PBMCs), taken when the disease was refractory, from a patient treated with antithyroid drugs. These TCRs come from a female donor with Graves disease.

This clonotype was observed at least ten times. CDR3 amino acids: CASSQTYYEQYF. CDR3 DNA sequence: TGTGCCAGCAGTCAGACATACTACGAGCAGTACTTC. The J gene is TRBJ2-7, the V gene TRBV28; D gene uncertain. Germline V gene sequence: CDR1 MDHEN, CDR2 SYDVKM. The CDR3 consists of 12 residues. V lost 5 bases, J lost 3 bases, and 8 bases lay in between. The whole variable domain, remainder taken from reference TRBV28 and TRBJ2-7, is DVKVTQSSRYLVKRTGEKVFLECVQDMDHENMFWYRQDPGLGLRLIYFSYDVKMKEKGDIPEGYSVSREKKERFSLILESASTNQTSMYLCASSQTYYEQYFGPGTRLTVT.

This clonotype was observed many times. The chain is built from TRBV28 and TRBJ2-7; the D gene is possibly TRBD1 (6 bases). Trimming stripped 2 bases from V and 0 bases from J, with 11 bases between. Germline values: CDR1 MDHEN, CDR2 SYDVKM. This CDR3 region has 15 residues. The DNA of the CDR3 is TGTGCCAGCAGTTTAAAAGTGGGGGCCTCCTACGAGCAGTACTTC. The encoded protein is CASSLKVGASYEQYF. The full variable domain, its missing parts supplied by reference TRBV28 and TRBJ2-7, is DVKVTQSSRYLVKRTGEKVFLECVQDMDHENMFWYRQDPGLGLRLIYFSYDVKMKEKGDIPEGYSVSREKKERFSLILESASTNQTSMYLCASSLKVGASYEQYFGPGTRLTVT.

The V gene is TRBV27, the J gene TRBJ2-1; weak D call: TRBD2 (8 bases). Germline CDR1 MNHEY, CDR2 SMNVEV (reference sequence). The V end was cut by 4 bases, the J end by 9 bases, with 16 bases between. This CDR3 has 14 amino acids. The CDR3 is CASSYSGGGTEQFF. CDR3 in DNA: TGTGCCAGCAGTTACTCGGGAGGGGGCACTGAGCAGTTCTTC.

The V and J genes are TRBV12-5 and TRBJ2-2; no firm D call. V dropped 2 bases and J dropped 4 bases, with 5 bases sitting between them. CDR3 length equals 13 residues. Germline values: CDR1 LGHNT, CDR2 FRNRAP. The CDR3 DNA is TGTGCTAGTGGTTTGTCTTTCACCGGGGAGCTGTTTTTT. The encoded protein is CASGLSFTGELFF.

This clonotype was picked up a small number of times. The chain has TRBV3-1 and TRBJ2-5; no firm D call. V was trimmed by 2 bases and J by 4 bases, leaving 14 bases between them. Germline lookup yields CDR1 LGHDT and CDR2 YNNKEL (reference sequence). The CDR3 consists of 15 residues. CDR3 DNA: TGTGCCAGCAGCCAAAACCCGAGCGCCGCAGAGACCCAGTACTTC. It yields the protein CASSQNPSAAETQYF.

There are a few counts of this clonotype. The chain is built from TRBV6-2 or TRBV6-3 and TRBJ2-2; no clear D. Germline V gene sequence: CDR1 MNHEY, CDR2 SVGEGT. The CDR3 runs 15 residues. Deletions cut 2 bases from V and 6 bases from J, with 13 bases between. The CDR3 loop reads CASSYTQSNAGELFF. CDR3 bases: TGTGCCAGCAGTTACACCCAGAGCAATGCCGGGGAGCTGTTTTTT.

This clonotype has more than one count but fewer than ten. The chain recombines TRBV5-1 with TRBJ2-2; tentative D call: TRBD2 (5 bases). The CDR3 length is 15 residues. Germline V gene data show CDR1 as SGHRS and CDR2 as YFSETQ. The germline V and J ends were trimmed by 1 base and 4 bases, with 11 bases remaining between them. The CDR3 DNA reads TGCGCCAGCAGCTTGACAACCAGCGGCACCGGGGAGCTGTTTTTT. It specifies CASSLTTSGTGELFF.

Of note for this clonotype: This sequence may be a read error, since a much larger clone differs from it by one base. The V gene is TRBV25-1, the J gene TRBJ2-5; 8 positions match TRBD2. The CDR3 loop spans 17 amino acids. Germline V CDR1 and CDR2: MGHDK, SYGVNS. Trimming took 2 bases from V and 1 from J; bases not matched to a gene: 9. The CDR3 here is CASSEHGSAGVQETQYF. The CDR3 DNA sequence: TGTGCCAGCAGTGAACATGGTTCAGCGGGAGTCCAAGAGACCCAGTACTTC. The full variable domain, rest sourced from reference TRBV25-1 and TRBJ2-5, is EADIYQTPRYLVIGTGKKITLECSQTMGHDKMYWYQQDPGMELHLIHYSYGVNSTEKGDLSSESTVSRIRTEHFPLTLESARPSHTSQYLCASSEHGSAGVQETQYFGPGTRLLVL.

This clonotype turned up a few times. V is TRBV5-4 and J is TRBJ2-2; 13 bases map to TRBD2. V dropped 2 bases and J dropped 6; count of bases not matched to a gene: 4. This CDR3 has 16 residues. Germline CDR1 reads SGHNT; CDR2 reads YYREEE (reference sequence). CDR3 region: CASSFGLAGVAGELFF. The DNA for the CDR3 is TGTGCCAGCAGCTTCGGACTAGCGGGAGTTGCCGGGGAGCTGTTTTTT.

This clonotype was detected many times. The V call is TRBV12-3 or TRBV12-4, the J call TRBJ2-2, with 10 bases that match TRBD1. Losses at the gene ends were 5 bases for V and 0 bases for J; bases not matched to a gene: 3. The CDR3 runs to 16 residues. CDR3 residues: CASSRQGAANTGELFF. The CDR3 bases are TGTGCCAGCAGTCGACAGGGGGCCGCGAACACCGGGGAGCTGTTTTTT.